Presented here are 21 T cell receptor beta chains from one specimen sequenced in a study of OX40 agonist ivuxolimab in advanced cancers. TCRdb's copy holds only in-frame clones and misses some; the assay was immunoSEQ multiplex PCR. The sample records 95,000 to 100,000 clones, 90% to 95% being singletons. Sequences were derived from CD4+ or CD8+ T cells sorted from blood, sampled in a trial of the OX40 agonist ivuxolimab. The receptor set was obtained from an adult with an advanced solid tumor such as melanoma, head and neck, liver or kidney cancer.

As concerns this clone: Other DNA sequences in this specimen translate into the identical CDR3. This rearrangement joins TRBV28 to TRBJ1-2; D is undetermined. The V gene's germline CDR1 is MDHEN and CDR2 SYDVKM. The V end was cut by 3 bases, the J end by 5 bases, with 7 bases between. The CDR3 has 12 amino acids. Here the CDR3 DNA reads TGTGCCAGCAGTTTCCGGGGTTATGGCTACACCTTC. Its protein is CASSFRGYGYTF.

The genes are TRBV18 and TRBJ1-3; D ambiguous. Trimming removed 1 base from V and 4 bases from J, with 17 bases in between. CDR1 and CDR2 (germline): KGHSH, LQKENI. The CDR3 length is 17 residues. CDR3: CASSPLADKNSGNTIYF. The CDR3 DNA is TGTGCCAGCTCACCACTGGCAGACAAAAACTCGGGAAACACCATATATTTT. Full variable domain (rest looked up from reference TRBV18 and TRBJ1-3): NAGVMQNPRHLVRRRGQEARLRCSPMKGHSHVYWYRQLPEEGLKFMVYLQKENIIDESGMPKERFSAEFPKEGPSILRIQQVVRGDSAAYFCASSPLADKNSGNTIYFGEGSWLTVV.

V usage is TRBV7-2 and J usage is TRBJ1-2; possibly TRBD1 for D (6 bases). Between the trimmed V and J ends, which lost 8 bases and 4 bases, there was a span of 17 bases. This CDR3 has 14 residues. Germline assignment: CDR1 SGHTA and CDR2 FQGNSA. The CDR3 reads CASLWTTTGYGYTF. DNA of the CDR3: TGTGCCAGCTTGTGGACCACGACAGGCTATGGCTACACCTTC.

The chain is built from TRBV6-1 and TRBJ1-1; D is unclear. The CDR3 length is 14 residues. Germline-derived CDR1 and CDR2 are MNHNS and SASEGT. V shed 4 bases and J shed 2 bases, with 11 bases lying between them. The CDR3 spells CASSAGFSNTEAFF. The CDR3 DNA sequence: TGTGCCAGCAGTGCCGGTTTCTCAAACACTGAAGCTTTCTTT.

The chain uses TRBV28 and TRBJ1-5; unclear D gene. The germline V gene has CDR1 MDHEN and CDR2 SYDVKM. The CDR3 runs 10 residues. The germline V and J ends were trimmed by 8 bases and 6 bases, with 5 bases remaining between them. The CDR3 nucleotides are TGTGCCAGCGGCTCTCAGCCCCAGCATTTT. It yields the protein CASGSQPQHF.

The J gene is TRBJ2-1, the V gene TRBV10-3, with 8 bases aligning to TRBD2. V was pared by 3 bases and J by 7 bases, with 5 bases of the junction left unmatched. The germline gives CDR1 ENHRY, CDR2 SYGVKD. This CDR3 spans 14 amino acids. CDR3: CAISESGRRNEQFF. The CDR3 nucleotides read TGTGCCATCAGTGAAAGCGGGAGAAGGAATGAGCAGTTCTTC.

CDR3 loop: CASSRSSDYNEQFF. CDR3 nucleotide sequence: TGTGCCAGCAGCCGGAGTAGCGACTACAATGAGCAGTTCTTC. This rearrangement joins TRBV7-8 to TRBJ2-1; TRBD2 is a possible D gene (5 bases). Trimming took off 5 bases at V and 3 bases at J, with 11 bases between the two ends. This CDR3 comprises 14 residues. Germline CDR1 and CDR2: SGHVS and FQNEAQ.

The chain links TRBV28 to TRBJ1-5; D is possibly TRBD1 (5 bases). Trimming cost V 5 bases and J 4 bases, with 15 bases left between them. The CDR3 spans 15 residues. In germline, CDR1 is MDHEN, CDR2 SYDVKM. The CDR3 DNA is TGTGCCAGCAGTGCCCCCGCCAGGGTGAATCAGCCCCAGCATTTT. It yields the protein CASSAPARVNQPQHF.

For this clone: This same CDR3 is encoded by further DNA sequences in the sample. The chain links TRBV6-5 to TRBJ2-6; D is unresolved. The CDR3 covers 13 residues. CDR1 and CDR2 from the germline V gene are MNHEY and SVGAGI. Trimming cost V 0 bases and J 3 bases, with 0 bases left between them. CDR3: CASSYSGANVLTF. The CDR3 DNA reads as TGTGCCAGCAGTTACTCTGGGGCCAACGTCCTGACTTTC.

CDR3 nucleotides: TGTGCCTGGTCCCGACTAGTTAAAGTGACGCAGTATTTT. As protein: CAWSRLVKVTQYF. J is TRBJ2-3 and V is TRBV30, with D possibly matching TRBD2 (6 bases). The CDR3 contains 13 residues. Germline-derived CDR1 and CDR2 are GTSNPN and SVGIG (reference sequence). V lost 5 bases, J lost 9 bases, and 18 bases lay in between.

The rearrangement uses TRBV6-6 and TRBJ2-1, with a weak D call TRBD2 (5 bases). Per the germline V gene, CDR1 is MNHNY and CDR2 is SVGAGI (reference sequence). The CDR3 runs to 14 residues. V dropped 4 bases and J dropped 10 bases, with 17 bases sitting between them. In DNA form, the CDR3 reads TGTGCCAGCAGTTCAGCGGACCTGGGGAAGGAGCAGTTCTTC. Its protein product is CASSSADLGKEQFF.

The chain combines TRBV7-8 with TRBJ2-3, with TRBD2 identical over 11 bases. The CDR3 runs 19 residues. V was clipped by 6 bases and J by 3 bases; unmatched bases: 17. Germline loops: CDR1 SGHVS, CDR2 FQNEAQ. CDR3 DNA sequence: TGTGCCAGCAGACAATCGGGGGCTAGCGGGAGGCGTAGGACAGATACGCAGTATTTT. It codes for CASRQSGASGRRRTDTQYF.

V gene TRBV4-3 combines with J gene TRBJ1-1; 8 positions agree with TRBD1. CDR3 length equals 14 residues. Trimming removed 1 base from V and 4 bases from J; junction bases left unmatched: 2. Germline V gives CDR1 LGHNA, CDR2 YSLEER. The CDR3 here is CASSQVQGGTEAFF. The CDR3 DNA reads TGCGCCAGCAGCCAAGTACAGGGGGGCACTGAAGCTTTCTTT.

The V gene is TRBV10-3, the J gene TRBJ2-1; no clear D. There are 14 residues in the CDR3. The V and J ends lost 0 bases and 5 bases respectively, with 8 bases between them. CDR1 is ENHRY, CDR2 SYGVKD, per germline. The CDR3 DNA reads TGTGCCATCAGTGAGTCCGCTAGAGACAATGAGCAGTTCTTC. The encoded protein is CAISESARDNEQFF.

This clone appeared once. The V and J genes are TRBV5-5 and TRBJ1-3; D remains ambiguous. The CDR3 consists of 14 residues. V lost 1 base, J lost 0 bases, and 5 bases lay in between. CDR1 is SGHKS and CDR2 is YYEKEE in the germline V gene (reference sequence). Written as DNA, the CDR3 is TGTGCCAGCAGCTTGATTAGCTCTGGAAACACCATATATTTT. Translated: CASSLISSGNTIYF.

The chain combines TRBV21-1 with TRBJ2-1; the table's D call TRBD2 went unverified against the DNA. TRBV21-1 is an annotated pseudogene. The CDR3 runs to 17 residues. CDR3 sequence: CASSKEGRRAKYNEQFF. The CDR3 bases are TGTGCCAGCAGCAAAGAAGGGAGGAGGGCCAAATACAATGAGCAGTTCTTC.

The chain has TRBV18 and TRBJ2-1; 7 positions match TRBD2. Germline assignment: CDR1 KGHSH and CDR2 LQKENI. The CDR3 is made up of 15 amino acids. Trimming cost V 1 base and J 7 bases; bases outside gene matches: 7. The DNA of the CDR3 is TGTGCCAGCTCACCACGAGGGAGGGCCCGGAATGAGCAGTTCTTC. Amino acid sequence: CASSPRGRARNEQFF.

Comments on this clone: Other DNA sequences within the sample encode an identical CDR3. V usage is TRBV20-1 and J usage is TRBJ1-2; D gene ambiguous. Looked up from germline, CDR1 is DFQATT and CDR2 is SNEGSKA (reference sequence). This CDR3 is 11 amino acids long. V was clipped by 0 bases and J by 5 bases, with 4 bases between them. CDR3 region: CSAREGYGYTF. DNA for the CDR3: TGCAGTGCTAGAGAGGGGTATGGCTACACCTTC.

V usage is TRBV10-2 and J usage is TRBJ2-1; D unclear. There are 14 residues in the CDR3. Germline values: CDR1 WSHSY, CDR2 SAAADI. V was shortened by 8 bases and J by 4 bases, with 15 bases between the two germline ends. For the CDR3, the DNA is TGCGCCAGCTGCGTGACCCCGGCATACAATGAGCAGTTCTTC. Protein product: CASCVTPAYNEQFF.

The chain carries TRBV7-2 and TRBJ1-5; D is unresolved. The CDR3 length is 13 residues. Germline CDR1 and CDR2: SGHTA and FQGNSA. The germline V and J ends were trimmed by 5 bases and 7 bases, with 12 bases remaining between them. CDR3 sequence: CASSEEYYQPQHF. The CDR3 DNA is TGTGCCAGCAGCGAAGAGTACTACCAGCCCCAGCATTTT.

V is TRBV28 and J is TRBJ1-4; D is uncertain. This CDR3 region has 11 residues. V gave up 5 bases and J gave up 4 bases, with 2 bases separating them. The germline CDR1 and CDR2 sequences are MDHEN and SYDVKM. As DNA, the CDR3 is TGTGCCAGCAGTATTAATGAAAAACTGTTTTTT. Protein: CASSINEKLFF.